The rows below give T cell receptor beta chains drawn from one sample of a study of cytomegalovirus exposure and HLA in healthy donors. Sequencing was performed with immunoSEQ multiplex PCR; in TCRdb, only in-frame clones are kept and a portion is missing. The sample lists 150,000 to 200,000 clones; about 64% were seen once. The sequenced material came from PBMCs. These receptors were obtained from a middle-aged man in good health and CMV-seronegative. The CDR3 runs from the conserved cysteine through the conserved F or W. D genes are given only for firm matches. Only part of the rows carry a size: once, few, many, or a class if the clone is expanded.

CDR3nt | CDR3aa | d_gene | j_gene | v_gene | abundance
TGTGCCTTACTAGCGGGGTACACAGATACGCAGTATTTT | CALLAGYTDTQYF | TRBD2 | TRBJ2-3 | TRBV19 | -
TGTGCCAGCAGGAACTCTGGGACAGGGTCTAACACCTTC | CASRNSGTGSNTF | TRBD1 | TRBJ1-2 | TRBV7-9 | -
TGTGCCAGCACCAGGGCCCCCTGGTACGAGCAGTACTTC | CASTRAPWYEQYF | - | TRBJ2-7 | TRBV7-9 | -
TGTGCCAGCAGCTTGCCCGGGACAGGGTCATCCTACGAGCAGTACTTC | CASSLPGTGSSYEQYF | TRBD1 | TRBJ2-7 | TRBV11-2 | -
TGTGCCAGCAGTTCCCTCGGAGGTACTGAAGCTTTCTTT | CASSSLGGTEAFF | - | TRBJ1-1 | TRBV2 | -
TGTGCCAGCAGCGGGACTAGAGCCACCTACGAGCAGTACTTC | CASSGTRATYEQYF | TRBD2 | TRBJ2-7 | TRBV5-6 | -
TGTGCCAGCAGGTTAATACGCGAGCCCTACGAGCAGTACTTC | CASRLIREPYEQYF | - | TRBJ2-7 | TRBV11-2 | -
TGTGCCAGCAGTTTGGGGGGTGCGAGCAATCAGCCCCAGCATTTT | CASSLGGASNQPQHF | - | TRBJ1-5 | TRBV27 | few
TGTGCCAGCAGCTCGGGACAGACCTACAATGAGCAGTTCTTC | CASSSGQTYNEQFF | TRBD1 | TRBJ2-1 | TRBV7-2 | -
TGTGCCAGCAGCGTAGAGGGGGCCTTCTCTGGGGCCAACGTCCTGACTTTC | CASSVEGAFSGANVLTF | TRBD1 | TRBJ2-6 | TRBV9 | -
TGTGCCAGCAGCTTAGGAGGTACGCAGTATTTT | CASSLGGTQYF | - | TRBJ2-3 | TRBV7-2 | -
TGTGCCAGTATCTCCCCAGGGGGGTCTAACTATGGCTACACCTTC | CASISPGGSNYGYTF | TRBD1 | TRBJ1-2 | TRBV19 | -
TGTGCCAGCACCGTGGGGGTGACGGGGGGTGAAGCTTTCTTT | CASTVGVTGGEAFF | - | TRBJ1-1 | TRBV28 | -
TGTGCCAGCAGCCCGCTAGCGGGGGACCCAGGAGATACGCAGTATTTT | CASSPLAGDPGDTQYF | TRBD2 | TRBJ2-3 | TRBV9 | -
TGTGCCAGCAGCGCCCGGGGGGGCCTCTACTACAATGAGCAGTTCTTC | CASSARGGLYYNEQFF | TRBD2 | TRBJ2-1 | TRBV11-2 | -
TGTGCCAGCAGTTCCGACAGAACCTACGAGCAGTACTTC | CASSSDRTYEQYF | - | TRBJ2-7 | TRBV13 | -
TGTGCCAGCAGTTACCTCGGACAGGGATATACGCAGTATTTT | CASSYLGQGYTQYF | TRBD1 | TRBJ2-3 | TRBV6-6 | -
TGTGCCAGTAGTGCCCAGGGGCGGACAGATACGCAGTATTTT | CASSAQGRTDTQYF | - | TRBJ2-3 | TRBV19 | few
TGTGCCAGTAGTATGGGCCAGGGAGGGTGGAACACTGAAGCTTTCTTT | CASSMGQGGWNTEAFF | - | TRBJ1-1 | TRBV19 | -
TGCGCCAGCAGCTACCACGGACAGGGGGCTGGGAATGAGCAGTTCTTC | CASSYHGQGAGNEQFF | TRBD1 | TRBJ2-1 | TRBV5-1 | -
TGTGCCAGCAGCTTAGTTGGGGACAGGAGCTATGGCTACACCTTC | CASSLVGDRSYGYTF | TRBD1 | TRBJ1-2 | TRBV7-9 | -
TGTGCCAGCAGTTCGACAGGGGGGACGAAGACCCAGTACTTC | CASSSTGGTKTQYF | TRBD1 | TRBJ2-5 | TRBV28 | -
TGTGCCAGTCGGGCGACGGGGTATGGCTACACCTTC | CASRATGYGYTF | - | TRBJ1-2 | TRBV11-2 | -
TGTGCCAGACCAAGAGGGGGCCTCAATGAAAAACTGTTTTTT | CARPRGGLNEKLFF | TRBD1 | TRBJ1-4 | TRBV19 | few
TGTGCCAGCAGGGAGGGCTACGAGCAGTACTTC | CASREGYEQYF | - | TRBJ2-7 | TRBV2 | -
TGTGCCAGCAGTTCCTACACACAGGGGGCGCTGGACACTGAAGCTTTCTTT | CASSSYTQGALDTEAFF | TRBD1 | TRBJ1-1 | TRBV27 | -
TGCGCCAGCAGCTTAGGGCCAGGGAAAGAGACCCAGTACTTC | CASSLGPGKETQYF | - | TRBJ2-5 | TRBV5-1 | -
TGTGCCAGCAGCTTAGAGAGGGGGCCATACGAGCAGTACTTC | CASSLERGPYEQYF | TRBD1 | TRBJ2-7 | TRBV7-2 | few
TGCGCCAGCAACAGGGACATGAACACTGAAGCTTTCTTT | CASNRDMNTEAFF | - | TRBJ1-1 | TRBV5-1 | few
TGTGCCAGCAGTGAACGTTTATACAGTTTTAAGGATACGCAGTATTTT | CASSERLYSFKDTQYF | - | TRBJ2-3 | TRBV2 | -
TGCGCCAGCAGCCGGGGACAGGGGGATGGCTACACCTTC | CASSRGQGDGYTF | TRBD1 | TRBJ1-2 | TRBV5-1 | -
TGTGCCATCAGTGAGTCTAAGGGACAGTCCCCAATTGATACGCAGTATTTT | CAISESKGQSPIDTQYF | TRBD1 | TRBJ2-3 | TRBV10-3 | -
TGTGCCAGTAGTTACCCGGAGGGGGCCACTGAAGCTTTCTTT | CASSYPEGATEAFF | TRBD1 | TRBJ1-1 | TRBV19 | -
TGTGCCAGCTCCCTAAACACCGGGGAGCTGTTTTTT | CASSLNTGELFF | - | TRBJ2-2 | TRBV18 | -
TGTGCCAGCTCACAGTGGCCGGGTCAGCCCCAGCATTTT | CASSQWPGQPQHF | - | TRBJ1-5 | TRBV18 | -
TGCGCCAGCAGCTTGGCCAAAAGGCCAGGTCGGGATGGGACCGGGGAGCTGTTTTTT | CASSLAKRPGRDGTGELFF | - | TRBJ2-2 | TRBV5-1 | -
TGTGCCAGCAGCTTGCAGCCAGGGGTGAACTACGAGCAGTACTTC | CASSLQPGVNYEQYF | - | TRBJ2-7 | TRBV5-6 | once
TGCGCCAGCAGTGGAAAGTTAGCCGAACGCACCGGGGAGCTGTTTTTT | CASSGKLAERTGELFF | - | TRBJ2-2 | TRBV10-2 | -
TGCGCCAGCAGCCCGGGGACAGGGAAAGCTTTCTTT | CASSPGTGKAFF | TRBD1 | TRBJ1-1 | TRBV5-1 | -
TGTGCCAGCAGTATACGGACTAGCGGGGGGACCTACGAGCAGTACTTC | CASSIRTSGGTYEQYF | TRBD2 | TRBJ2-7 | TRBV27 | -
TGCGCCAGCAGCTTGATGGCGGGGACTGAAGCTTTCTTT | CASSLMAGTEAFF | - | TRBJ1-1 | TRBV5-1 | few
TGCGCCAGCAGAGATATTACAGGGGACTTCTATGGCTACACCTTC | CASRDITGDFYGYTF | TRBD1 | TRBJ1-2 | TRBV10-2 | -
TGTGCCAGCAGGGCAGGGCTCCTCTCCTACGAGCAGTACTTC | CASRAGLLSYEQYF | - | TRBJ2-7 | TRBV6-5 | -
TGCGCCAGCTCCTGGCAGGGGGATCAGCCCCAGCATTTT | CASSWQGDQPQHF | TRBD1 | TRBJ1-5 | TRBV10-1 | -
TGTGCCATCGGACAGGCGGCAACTAATGAAAAACTGTTTTTT | CAIGQAATNEKLFF | TRBD1 | TRBJ1-4 | TRBV6-1 | few
TGTGCCAGCAGTTACCACAGACAGGCGAACACCGGGGAGCTGTTTTTT | CASSYHRQANTGELFF | - | TRBJ2-2 | TRBV6-5 | -
TGTGCCAGCAGCTATACGAACACCGGGGAGCTGTTTTTT | CASSYTNTGELFF | - | TRBJ2-2 | TRBV5-6 | few
TGCGCCAGCAGCTTGGAAGGGGGAAGCAATCAGCCCCAGCATTTT | CASSLEGGSNQPQHF | - | TRBJ1-5 | TRBV5-1 | -
TGTGCCAGCAACGGGGACAGGGTAATTTCACCCCTCCACTTT | CASNGDRVISPLHF | TRBD1 | TRBJ1-6 | TRBV2 | -
TGTGCCAGCAGTTACAGCACAGGGACTGGAAACACCATATATTTT | CASSYSTGTGNTIYF | - | TRBJ1-3 | TRBV6-5 | -